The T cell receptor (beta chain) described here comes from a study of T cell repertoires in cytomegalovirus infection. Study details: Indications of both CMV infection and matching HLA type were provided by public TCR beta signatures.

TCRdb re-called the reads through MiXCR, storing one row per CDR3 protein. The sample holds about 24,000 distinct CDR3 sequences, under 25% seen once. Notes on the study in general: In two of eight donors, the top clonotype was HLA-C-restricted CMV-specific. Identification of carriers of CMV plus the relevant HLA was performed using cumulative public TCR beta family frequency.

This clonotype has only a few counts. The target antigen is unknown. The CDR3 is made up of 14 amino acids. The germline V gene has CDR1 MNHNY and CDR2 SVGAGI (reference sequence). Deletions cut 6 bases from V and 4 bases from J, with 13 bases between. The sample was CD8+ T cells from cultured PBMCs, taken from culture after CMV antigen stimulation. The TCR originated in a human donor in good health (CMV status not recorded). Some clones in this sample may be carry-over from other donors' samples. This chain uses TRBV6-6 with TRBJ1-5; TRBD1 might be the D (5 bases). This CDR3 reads CASRLTQGNQPQHF. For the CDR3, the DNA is TGTGCCAGCAGACTAACCCAGGGTAATCAGCCCCAGCATTTT.